The T cell receptor (beta chain) described here comes from a study of human T cells and chemical hapten exposure. TCRdb redid the calling of the RACE reads with MiXCR, one entry per CDR3 protein. The table shows about 100,000 distinct CDR3 sequences, with roughly an eighth occurring only once. Time point meaning: patch test 2, 6 weeks after DPC sensitization. Treatment given: therapeutic diphenylcyclopropenone sensitization with weekly scalp DPC. The clonotype was recovered from a woman aged 40 to 55 with alopecia areata. Some clones in this sample may be carry-over from other donors' samples. Sequencing was performed on whole blood, taken in connection with sensitization to the hapten diphenylcyclopropenone (DPC).

The CDR3 coding sequence is TGTGCCAGCAGTCTCACAGGGGTAGGCACCGGGGAGCTGTTTTTT. Encoded protein: CASSLTGVGTGELFF. The chain links TRBV7-9 to TRBJ2-2; 7 bases align to TRBD1. The CDR3 consists of 15 residues. V lost 6 bases, J lost 4 bases, and 8 bases stayed unmatched. CDR1 and CDR2 (germline): SEHNR, FQNEAQ (reference sequence).